This T cell receptor beta chain was captured by sequencing in a study of T-cell reconstitution after alpha-beta-depleted transplantation in children. In regard to this clonotype: Antigen specificity is unknown.

Unique molecular identifiers were used in preparing the TCRbeta library. In TCRdb, the PCR reads were re-called with MiXCR into one record per CDR3 protein. The data show around 800,000 distinct CDR3 sequences, 16% seen once. Notes on the study in general: One year after transplant, T-cell counts and diversity came mostly from newly produced T cells. Surviving recipient cells, namely T cells and thymic progenitors, were the source of high day-60 TCRbeta diversity in some patients. Roughly two months post-transplant, alpha-beta T cells reportedly originated from several hundred graft clones that had expanded.

The CDR3 has 16 amino acids. Trimming removed 3 bases at V and 2 bases at J, with 14 bases between. The sample consisted of PBMCs, mostly from graft donor cells, taken 360 days after TCRalphabeta/CD19-depleted stem cell transplant. The source of this sequence is a male patient younger than 18 who had a stem cell transplant for acute lymphoblastic leukemia, so the T cells may come from the graft donor. The V gene is TRBV12-3 or TRBV12-4, the J gene TRBJ1-5; possibly TRBD1 for D (6 bases). CDR3 DNA: TGTGCCAGCAGTTTCCGGGAAGGGGGAGGCAATCAGCCCCAGCATTTT. This sequence encodes CASSFREGGGNQPQHF.